This TCR beta chain was profiled in a study of spatial heterogeneity in lung cancer. Noted time point: blood at routine non-recurrence follow-up after resection. This clonotype turned up a few times. Each CDR3 protein gets one entry after TCRdb re-called the 5' RACE reads with MiXCR. The data show around 98,000 distinct CDR3 sequences, with roughly a fifth seen just once and roughly a fifth held by the top ten. The clonotype was recovered from a male donor with early-stage non-small cell lung cancer. The material was PBMCs, obtained at follow-up.

The CDR3 loop is CSVEGLSDPNTEAFF. The CDR3 DNA is TGCAGCGTTGAAGGTCTCTCGGACCCGAACACTGAAGCTTTCTTT. The rearrangement joins TRBV29-1 to TRBJ1-1; D remains unclear. Germline loops: CDR1 SQVTM, CDR2 ANQGSEA. This CDR3 is 15 amino acids long. With 1 base removed from V and 1 base from J, the gap between germline ends came to 13 bases.